This T cell receptor beta chain originates from a study of blood T cell repertoires in COVID-19. Some clones are missing from TCRdb's copy, which holds only in-frame ones; the method was immunoSEQ multiplex PCR. The sample lists some 260,000 clones, over 75% seen once, with 10% in the top ten. Sequencing input: peripheral blood. The clonotype originates from a woman in her sixties or seventies with COVID-19, enrolled during active disease.

This CDR3 is CASSIVAGAKTDTQYF. The CDR3, as DNA: TGTGCCAGTAGTATAGTGGCGGGAGCGAAGACAGATACGCAGTATTTT. This chain connects TRBV19 to TRBJ2-3; TRBD2 matches at 7 bases. Germline V gene sequence: CDR1 LNHDA, CDR2 SQIVND (reference sequence). V was clipped by 1 base and J by 3 bases; unmatched bases: 7. CDR3 size: 16 residues.